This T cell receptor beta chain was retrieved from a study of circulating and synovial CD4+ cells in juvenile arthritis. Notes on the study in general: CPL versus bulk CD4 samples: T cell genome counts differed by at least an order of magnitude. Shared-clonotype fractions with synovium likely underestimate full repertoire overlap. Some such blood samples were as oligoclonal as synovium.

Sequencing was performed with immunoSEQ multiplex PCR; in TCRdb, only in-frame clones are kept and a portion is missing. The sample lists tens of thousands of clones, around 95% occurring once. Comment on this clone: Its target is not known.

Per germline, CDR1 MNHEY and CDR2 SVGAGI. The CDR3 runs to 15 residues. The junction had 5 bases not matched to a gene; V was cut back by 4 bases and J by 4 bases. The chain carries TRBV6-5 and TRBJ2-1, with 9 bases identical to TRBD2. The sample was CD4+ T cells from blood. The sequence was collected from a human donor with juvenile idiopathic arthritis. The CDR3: CASSFSSGEYNEQFF. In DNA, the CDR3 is TGTGCCAGCAGTTTTTCTAGCGGGGAATACAATGAGCAGTTCTTC.